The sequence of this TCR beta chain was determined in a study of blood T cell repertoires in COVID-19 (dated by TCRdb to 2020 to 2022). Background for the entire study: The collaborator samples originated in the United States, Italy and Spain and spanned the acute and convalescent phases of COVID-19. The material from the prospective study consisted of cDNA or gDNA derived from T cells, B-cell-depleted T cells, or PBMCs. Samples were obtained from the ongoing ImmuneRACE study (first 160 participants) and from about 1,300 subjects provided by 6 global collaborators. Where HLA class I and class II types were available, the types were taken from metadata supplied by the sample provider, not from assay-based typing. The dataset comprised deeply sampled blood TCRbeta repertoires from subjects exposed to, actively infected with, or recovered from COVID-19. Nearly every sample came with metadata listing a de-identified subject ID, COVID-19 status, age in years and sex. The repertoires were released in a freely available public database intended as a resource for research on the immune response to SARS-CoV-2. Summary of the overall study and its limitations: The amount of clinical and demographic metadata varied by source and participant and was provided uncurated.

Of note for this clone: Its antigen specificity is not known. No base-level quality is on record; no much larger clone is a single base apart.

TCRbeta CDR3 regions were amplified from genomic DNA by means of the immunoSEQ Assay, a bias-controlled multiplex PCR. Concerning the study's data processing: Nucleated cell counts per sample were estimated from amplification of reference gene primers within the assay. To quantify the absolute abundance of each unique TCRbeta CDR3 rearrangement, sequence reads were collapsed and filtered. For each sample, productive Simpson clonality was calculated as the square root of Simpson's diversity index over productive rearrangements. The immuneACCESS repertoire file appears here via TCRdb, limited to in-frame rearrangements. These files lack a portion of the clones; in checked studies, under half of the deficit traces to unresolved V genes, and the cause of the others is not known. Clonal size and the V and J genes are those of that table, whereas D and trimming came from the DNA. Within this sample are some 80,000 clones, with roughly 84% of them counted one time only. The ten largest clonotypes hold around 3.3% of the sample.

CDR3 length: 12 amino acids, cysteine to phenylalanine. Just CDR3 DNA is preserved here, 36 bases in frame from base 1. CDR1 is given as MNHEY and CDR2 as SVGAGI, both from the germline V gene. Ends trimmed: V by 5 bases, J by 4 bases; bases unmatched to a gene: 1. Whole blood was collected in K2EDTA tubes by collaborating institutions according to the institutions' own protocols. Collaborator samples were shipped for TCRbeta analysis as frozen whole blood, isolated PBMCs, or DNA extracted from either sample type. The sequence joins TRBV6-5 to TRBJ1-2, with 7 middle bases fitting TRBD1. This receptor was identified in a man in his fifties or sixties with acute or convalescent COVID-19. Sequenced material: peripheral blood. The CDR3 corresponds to CASSRDSYGYTF. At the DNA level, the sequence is TGTGCCAGCAGTCGGGACAGCTATGGCTACACCTTC.